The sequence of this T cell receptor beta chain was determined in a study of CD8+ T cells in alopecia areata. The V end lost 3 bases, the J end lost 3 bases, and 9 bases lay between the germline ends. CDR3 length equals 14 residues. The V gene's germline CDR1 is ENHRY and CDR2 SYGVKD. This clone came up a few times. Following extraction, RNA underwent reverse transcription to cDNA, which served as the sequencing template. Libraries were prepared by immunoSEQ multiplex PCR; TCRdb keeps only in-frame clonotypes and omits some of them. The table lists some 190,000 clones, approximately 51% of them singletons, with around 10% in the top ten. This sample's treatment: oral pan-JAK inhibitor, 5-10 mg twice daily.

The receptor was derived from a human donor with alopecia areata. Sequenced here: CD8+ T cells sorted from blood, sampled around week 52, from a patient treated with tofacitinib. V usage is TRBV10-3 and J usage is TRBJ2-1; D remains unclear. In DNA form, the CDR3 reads TGTGCCATCAGTGACCCGGGTAACTACAATGAGCAGTTCTTC. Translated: CAISDPGNYNEQFF.